The next 17 T cell receptor beta chains were all read from a single sample in a study of PD-1 blockade in mismatch repair-deficient tumors. Generated by immunoSEQ multiplex PCR, the TCRdb table keeps only in-frame clones and is missing some. Among roughly 37,000 clones listed, roughly 88% were seen once. This specimen was PBMCs, taken less than 40 weeks after starting pembrolizumab. The receptors were gathered from an adult with mismatch repair-deficient cancer.

The chain is built from TRBV25-1 and TRBJ2-2; tentatively, D is TRBD2 (5 bases). Germline CDR1 is MGHDK and CDR2 is SYGVNS. The CDR3 is 15 residues long. V lost 1 base and J lost 4, with 10 bases in between. CDR3 amino acids: CASSELIAPTGELFF. The CDR3, as DNA: TGTGCCAGCAGTGAATTGATAGCGCCCACCGGGGAGCTGTTTTTT.

This chain connects TRBV18 to TRBJ2-2; weak D call: TRBD2 (5 bases). Germline V lookup: CDR1 KGHSH, CDR2 LQKENI. V was pared by 3 bases and J by 7 bases, with 15 bases between. This CDR3 region has 15 residues. The CDR3 nucleotides are TGTGCCAGCTCACCCCCGTCCGTGGGAGACGGGGAGCTGTTTTTT. Its translation is CASSPPSVGDGELFF.

This clone was seen just once. This chain links TRBV28 with TRBJ2-6; 8 bases match TRBD2. CDR3 size: 17 residues. CDR1 and CDR2 (germline): MDHEN, SYDVKM. V trimming: 6 bases; J trimming: 0 bases; junction bases outside the gene matches: 7. This CDR3 reads CASSPSGFSSGANVLTF. CDR3 bases: TGTGCCAGCAGCCCTAGCGGGTTCAGCTCTGGGGCCAACGTCCTGACTTTC.

The chain recombines TRBV19 with TRBJ2-2; 8 bases map to TRBD2. V lost 4 bases and J lost 3; bases outside the gene matches: 7. The CDR3 is 16 amino acids. Germline V gives CDR1 LNHDA, CDR2 SQIVND (reference sequence). The chain's CDR3 is CASSRAGEGYTGELFF. In DNA form, the CDR3 reads TGTGCCAGTAGTAGAGCGGGAGAAGGGTACACCGGGGAGCTGTTTTTT. The whole variable domain, remainder taken from reference TRBV19 and TRBJ2-2, is DGGITQSPKYLFRKEGQNVTLSCEQNLNHDAMYWYRQDPGQGLRLIYYSQIVNDFQKGDIAEGYSVSREKKESFPLTVTSAQKNPTAFYLCASSRAGEGYTGELFFGEGSRLTVL.

The chain links TRBV9 to TRBJ2-1; weak D call: TRBD2 (5 bases). Germline assignment: CDR1 SGDLS and CDR2 YYNGEE. V was shortened by 0 bases and J by 6 bases, with 10 bases between the two germline ends. The length of the CDR3 is 14 residues. DNA for the CDR3: TGTGCCAGCAGCGTAGAGGATAGCGTCAATGAGCAGTTCTTC. Its protein is CASSVEDSVNEQFF.

This chain joins TRBV28 and TRBJ2-6; TRBD1 agrees at 9 bases. V lost 8 bases, J lost 0 bases, and 8 bases stayed unmatched. Germline CDR1 and CDR2: MDHEN and SYDVKM. The CDR3 runs to 17 residues. The CDR3 DNA sequence: TGTGCCAGCCGTCGGGGACAGGGACACTCTGGGGCCAACGTCCTGACTTTC. Encoded protein: CASRRGQGHSGANVLTF.

This chain joins TRBV5-1 and TRBJ2-1, with 9 bases fitting TRBD2. Per the germline V gene, CDR1 is SGHRS and CDR2 is YFSETQ. V shed 4 bases and J 6 bases; nucleotides not matched to a gene: 8. CDR3 length equals 15 residues. CDR3 sequence (DNA): TGCGCCAGCAGCCTTAGCGGGAGAGCGGCCAATGAGCAGTTCTTC. It encodes CASSLSGRAANEQFF.

V is TRBV6-5 and J is TRBJ2-3; 7 bases align to TRBD2. This CDR3 contains 15 residues. Germline loops: CDR1 MNHEY, CDR2 SVGAGI. The V segment lost 2 bases and the J segment 0 bases; nucleotides outside the gene matches: 2. Here the CDR3 reads CASSYSGTSTDTQYF. CDR3 sequence (DNA): TGTGCCAGCAGTTACAGCGGGACTAGCACAGATACGCAGTATTTT.

The chain is built from TRBV6-1 and TRBJ1-1; weak D call: TRBD1 (5 bases). Germline V gene sequence: CDR1 MNHNS, CDR2 SASEGT. The CDR3 extends over 15 amino acids. Trimming took off 2 bases at V and 4 bases at J, with 14 bases between the two ends. The CDR3 region has the DNA TGTGCCAGCAGTGAAATAGGGGTTTTAGGCACTGAAGCTTTCTTT. Residues: CASSEIGVLGTEAFF.

This clone was found once. The chain recombines TRBV18 with TRBJ1-5; D gene unclear. This CDR3 is 16 amino acids long. V was pared by 2 bases and J by 5 bases, with 16 bases between. Germline V lookup: CDR1 KGHSH, CDR2 LQKENI. The CDR3 DNA is TGTGCCAGCTCACCAGGGGAGGGCGCGTTGTATCAGCCCCAGCATTTT. This codes for CASSPGEGALYQPQHF.

The chain recombines TRBV5-8 with TRBJ1-4, with TRBD1 matching over 8 bases. J lost 8 bases, V lost 5 bases, and 11 bases had no gene match. The CDR3 length is 15 residues. Germline loops: CDR1 SGHTS, CDR2 YDEGEE. The CDR3 nucleotides read TGTGCCAGCAGGGCGGGACAGGTTGGGGGCGAAAAACTGTTTTTT. This codes for CASRAGQVGGEKLFF.

V usage is TRBV10-3 and J usage is TRBJ2-2; 7 bases line up with TRBD2. This CDR3 comprises 14 residues. Germline V gene data show CDR1 as ENHRY and CDR2 as SYGVKD. Trimming at V came to 6 bases and at J to 4 bases, leaving 5 bases not matched to a gene. DNA for the CDR3: TGTGCCATCAGCGCCGGGACTACCACCGGGGAGCTGTTTTTT. As protein: CAISAGTTTGELFF.

The gene calls are TRBV5-1 and TRBJ1-1, with D possibly TRBD1 on 6 matching bases. The CDR3 contains 14 residues. V was trimmed by 2 bases and J by 7 bases, leaving 15 bases between them. Germline CDR1 reads SGHRS; CDR2 reads YFSETQ. The CDR3 DNA sequence: TGCGCCAGCAGCTTACAGGGCCCCGGTTTTGAAGCTTTCTTT. Translation: CASSLQGPGFEAFF.

The genes are TRBV7-2 and TRBJ2-2; D ambiguous. The germline V and J ends were trimmed by 5 bases and 1 base, with 23 bases remaining between them. CDR1 and CDR2 from the germline V gene are SGHTA and FQGNSA. The CDR3 runs 19 residues. The CDR3 sequence is CASSDRSRRLRGNTGELFF. The CDR3 bases are TGTGCCAGCAGCGACCGCTCGAGGCGGCTCCGTGGGAACACCGGGGAGCTGTTTTTT. Drawing the rest from reference TRBV7-2 and TRBJ2-2, the complete variable domain is GAGVSQSPSNKVTEKGKDVELRCDPISGHTALYWYRQSLGQGLEFLIYFQGNSAPDKSGLPSDRFSAERTGGSVSTLTIQRTQQEDSAVYLCASSDRSRRLRGNTGELFFGEGSRLTVL.

The V and J genes are TRBV11-3 and TRBJ2-7, with D possibly matching TRBD2 (6 bases). The CDR3 contains 13 residues. V lost 7 bases to trimming and J lost 3 bases, with 13 bases between them. Germline CDR1 reads SGHNT; CDR2 reads YENEEA. The CDR3 region is CASNGGTNYEQYF. The CDR3 coding sequence is TGTGCCAGCAACGGCGGGACCAACTACGAGCAGTACTTC.

The rearrangement uses TRBV7-9 and TRBJ1-1; D may be TRBD1 (6 bases). Germline CDR1 and CDR2: SEHNR and FQNEAQ (reference sequence). V was cut by 3 bases and J by 1 base, with 12 bases left in between. CDR3 length equals 15 residues. In DNA, the CDR3 is TGTGCCAGCAGCTTTCAGGGGACGGGGAACACTGAAGCTTTCTTT. Translation gives CASSFQGTGNTEAFF. Filled out from reference TRBV7-9 and TRBJ1-1, the complete variable domain reads DTGVSQNPRHKITKRGQNVTFRCDPISEHNRLYWYRQTLGQGPEFLTYFQNEAQLEKSRLLSDRFSAERPKGSFSTLEIQRTEQGDSAMYLCASSFQGTGNTEAFFGQGTRLTVV.

The chain joins TRBV5-1 to TRBJ2-7, with a possible D match to TRBD1 (6 bases). The CDR3 is 15 residues long. V lost 1 base to trimming and J lost 4 bases, with 15 bases between them. Germline CDR1 is SGHRS and CDR2 is YFSETQ. Written as DNA, the CDR3 is TGCGCCAGCAGCTTGAGGGGCAGGGGTGAATACGAGCAGTACTTC. Translated, it gives CASSLRGRGEYEQYF. Together with reference TRBV5-1 and TRBJ2-7, the CDR3 gives the full variable domain: KAGVTQTPRYLIKTRGQQVTLSCSPISGHRSVSWYQQTPGQGLQFLFEYFSETQRNKGNFPGRFSGRQFSNSRSEMNVSTLELGDSALYLCASSLRGRGEYEQYFGPGTRLTVT.